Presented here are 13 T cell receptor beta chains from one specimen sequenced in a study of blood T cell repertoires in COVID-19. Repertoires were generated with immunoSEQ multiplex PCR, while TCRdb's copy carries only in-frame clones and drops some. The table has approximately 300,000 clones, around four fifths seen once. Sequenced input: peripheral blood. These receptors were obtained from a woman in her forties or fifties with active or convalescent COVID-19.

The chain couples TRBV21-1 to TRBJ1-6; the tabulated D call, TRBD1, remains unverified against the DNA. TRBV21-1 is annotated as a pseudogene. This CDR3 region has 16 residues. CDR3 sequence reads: CARSRDRVPYNSPLHF. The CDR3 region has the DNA TGTGCCAGGTCCCGGGACAGGGTTCCCTATAATTCACCCCTCCACTTT.

DNA for the CDR3: TGTGCCAGCAGCCCGAACCGACAGGGGGAGGGTGGCTACACCTTC. It codes for CASSPNRQGEGGYTF. The chain links TRBV7-2 to TRBJ1-2; TRBD1 agrees at 9 bases. This CDR3 region has 15 residues. Trimming took 5 bases from V and 7 from J; bases not matched to a gene: 11. Germline values: CDR1 SGHTA, CDR2 FQGNSA.

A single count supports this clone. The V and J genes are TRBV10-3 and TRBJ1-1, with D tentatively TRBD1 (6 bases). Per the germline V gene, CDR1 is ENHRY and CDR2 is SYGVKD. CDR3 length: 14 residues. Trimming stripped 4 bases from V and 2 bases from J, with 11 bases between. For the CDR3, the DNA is TGTGCCATCAGTGGGGTGGGGGCAAACACTGAAGCTTTCTTT. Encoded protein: CAISGVGANTEAFF.

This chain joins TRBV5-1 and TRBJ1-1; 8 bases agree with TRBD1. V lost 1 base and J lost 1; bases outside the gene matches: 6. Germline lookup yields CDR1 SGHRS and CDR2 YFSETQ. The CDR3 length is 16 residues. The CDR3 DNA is TGCGCCAGCAGCTTGCGACAGGGGTTCCCGAACACTGAAGCTTTCTTT. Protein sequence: CASSLRQGFPNTEAFF.

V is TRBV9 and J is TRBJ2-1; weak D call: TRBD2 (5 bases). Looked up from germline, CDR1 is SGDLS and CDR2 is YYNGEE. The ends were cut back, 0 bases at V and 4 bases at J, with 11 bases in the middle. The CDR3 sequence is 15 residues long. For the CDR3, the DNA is TGTGCCAGCAGCGTAGAAAGCGGTGGTTACAATGAGCAGTTCTTC. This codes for CASSVESGGYNEQFF. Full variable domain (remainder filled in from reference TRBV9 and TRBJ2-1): DSGVTQTPKHLITATGQRVTLRCSPRSGDLSVYWYQQSLDQGLQFLIQYYNGEERAKGNILERFSAQQFPDLHSELNLSSLELGDSALYFCASSVESGGYNEQFFGPGTRLTVL.

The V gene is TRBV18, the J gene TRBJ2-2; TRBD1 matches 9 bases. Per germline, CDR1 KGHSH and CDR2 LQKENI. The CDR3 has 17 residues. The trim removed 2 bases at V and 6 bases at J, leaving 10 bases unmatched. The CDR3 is CASSPEGDRAASGELFF. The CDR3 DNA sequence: TGTGCCAGCTCACCAGAGGGGGACAGGGCGGCGTCCGGGGAGCTGTTTTTT.

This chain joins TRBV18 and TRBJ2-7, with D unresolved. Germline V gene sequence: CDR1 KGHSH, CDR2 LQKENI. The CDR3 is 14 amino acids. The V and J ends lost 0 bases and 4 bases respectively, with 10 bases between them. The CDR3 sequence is CASSPPEASYEQYF. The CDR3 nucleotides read TGTGCCAGCTCACCACCAGAGGCTAGTTACGAGCAGTACTTC.

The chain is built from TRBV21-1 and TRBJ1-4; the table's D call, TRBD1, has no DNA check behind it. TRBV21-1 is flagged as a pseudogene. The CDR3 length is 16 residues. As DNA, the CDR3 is TGTGCCAGCAGCAAAACCATTGACAGGGGTGGCGAAAAACTGTTTTTT. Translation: CASSKTIDRGGEKLFF.

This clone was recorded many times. CDR3 in amino acids: CASSLIGRTRGLNEQYF. CDR3 DNA: TGTGCCAGCAGCTTAATAGGGCGGACAAGGGGGCTAAACGAGCAGTACTTC. The chain uses TRBV11-2 and TRBJ2-7, with 7 bases identical to TRBD1. V lost 2 bases, J lost 5 bases, and 15 bases stayed unmatched. CDR1 is SGHAT and CDR2 is FQNNGV in the germline V gene. This CDR3 is 17 amino acids long.

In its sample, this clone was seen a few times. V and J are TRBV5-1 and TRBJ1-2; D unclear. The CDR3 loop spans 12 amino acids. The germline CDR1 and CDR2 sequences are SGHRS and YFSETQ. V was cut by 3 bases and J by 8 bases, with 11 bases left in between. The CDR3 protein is CASSWEGRGYTF. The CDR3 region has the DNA TGCGCCAGCAGCTGGGAGGGTCGCGGCTACACCTTC.

The DNA of the CDR3 is TGTGCCAGCAGCGTAGGGACTTGGGGCAATCAGCCCCAGCATTTT. Its translation is CASSVGTWGNQPQHF. This sequence joins TRBV9 and TRBJ1-5; D is undetermined. CDR1 and CDR2 (germline): SGDLS, YYNGEE. The CDR3 sequence is 15 residues long. With 0 bases removed from V and 2 bases from J, the gap between germline ends came to 9 bases.

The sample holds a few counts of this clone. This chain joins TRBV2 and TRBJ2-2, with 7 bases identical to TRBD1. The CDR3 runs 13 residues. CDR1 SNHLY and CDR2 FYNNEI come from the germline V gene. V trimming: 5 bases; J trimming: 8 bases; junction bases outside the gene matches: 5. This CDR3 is CASSRQGRGELFF. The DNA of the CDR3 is TGTGCCAGCAGTAGACAGGGCCGAGGGGAGCTGTTTTTT. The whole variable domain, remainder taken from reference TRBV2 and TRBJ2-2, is EPEVTQTPSHQVTQMGQEVILRCVPISNHLYFYWYRQILGQKVEFLVSFYNNEISEKSEIFDDQFSVERPDGSNFTLKIRSTKLEDSAMYFCASSRQGRGELFFGEGSRLTVL.

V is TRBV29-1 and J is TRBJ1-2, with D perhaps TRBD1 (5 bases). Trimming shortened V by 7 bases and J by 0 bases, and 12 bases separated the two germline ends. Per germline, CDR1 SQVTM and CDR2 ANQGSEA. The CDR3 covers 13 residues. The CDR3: CSARTPSNYGYTF. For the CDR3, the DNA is TGCAGCGCTCGGACACCCTCTAACTATGGCTACACCTTC.